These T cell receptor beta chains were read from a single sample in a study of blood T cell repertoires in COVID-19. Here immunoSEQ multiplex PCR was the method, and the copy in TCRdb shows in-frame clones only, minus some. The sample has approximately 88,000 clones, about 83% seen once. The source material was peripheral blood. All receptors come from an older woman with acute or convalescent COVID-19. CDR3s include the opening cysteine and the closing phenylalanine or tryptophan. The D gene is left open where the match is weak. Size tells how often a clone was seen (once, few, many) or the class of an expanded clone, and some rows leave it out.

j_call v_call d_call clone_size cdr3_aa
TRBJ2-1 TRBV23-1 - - CASSQSTPLVRCFYNEQFF
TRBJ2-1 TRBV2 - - CASSQQGSYNEQFF
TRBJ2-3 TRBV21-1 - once CASSKPQLAGGFADTQYF
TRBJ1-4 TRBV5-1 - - CASSPQGTGEKLFF
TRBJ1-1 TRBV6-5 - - CAIGAGTEAFF
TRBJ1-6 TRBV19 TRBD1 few CASSMRGQSSPLHF
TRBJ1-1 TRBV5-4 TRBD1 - CASSLSPDRVATEAFF
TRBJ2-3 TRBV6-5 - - CASDARADTQYF
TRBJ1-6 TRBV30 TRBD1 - CAWSTHRGLDSPLHF
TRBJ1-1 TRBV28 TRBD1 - CASRLPGTGYTEAFF
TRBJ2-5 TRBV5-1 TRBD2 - CASGLGTSGQETQYF
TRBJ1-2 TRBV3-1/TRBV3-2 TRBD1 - CASSRFGTGDGYTF
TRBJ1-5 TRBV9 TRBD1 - CASSPTGANQPQHF
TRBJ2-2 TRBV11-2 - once CASSPQGGILAGELFF
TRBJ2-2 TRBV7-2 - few CASSLNQGLAGELFF
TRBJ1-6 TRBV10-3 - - CAISEGSSYNSPLHF
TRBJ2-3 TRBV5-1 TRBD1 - CASSFGQGTDTQYF
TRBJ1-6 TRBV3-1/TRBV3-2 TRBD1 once CASSQGQGAGSPLHF
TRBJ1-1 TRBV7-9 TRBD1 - CASSLGQVTEAFF
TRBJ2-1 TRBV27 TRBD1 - CASSHDRGNEQFF
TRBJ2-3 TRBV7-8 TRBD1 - CASSQRTGASTDTQYF
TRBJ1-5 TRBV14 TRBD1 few CASSPFTGGSNQPQHF
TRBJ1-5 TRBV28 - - CASSTPGRSQPQHF
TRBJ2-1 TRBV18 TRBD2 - CASSLEEREALDEQFF
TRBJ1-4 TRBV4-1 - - CASSQRDTNEKLFF
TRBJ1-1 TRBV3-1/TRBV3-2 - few CASSQPTTGYTEAFF
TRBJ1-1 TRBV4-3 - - CASSQDRMNTEAFF
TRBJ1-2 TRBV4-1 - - CASSQEYAGYYGYTF
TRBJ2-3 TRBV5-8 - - CASSLYRLGQGGPDTQYF
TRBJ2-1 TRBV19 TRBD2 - CATLLAGGRGEQFF
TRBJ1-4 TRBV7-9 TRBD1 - CAWGLDRGGEKLFF
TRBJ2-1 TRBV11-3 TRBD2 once CASSSISGLAGKGEQFF
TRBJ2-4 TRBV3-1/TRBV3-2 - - CASSHYREAKNIQYF
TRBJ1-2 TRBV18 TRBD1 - CASSPGQENYGYTF
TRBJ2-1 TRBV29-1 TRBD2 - CSVERAGGANEQFF
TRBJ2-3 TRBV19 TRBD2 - CASSFRREMADTQYF
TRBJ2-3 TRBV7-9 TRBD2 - CASSLVAGGPDTQYF
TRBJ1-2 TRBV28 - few CASRTLGGFDGYTF
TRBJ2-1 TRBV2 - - CASSETVSYNEQFF
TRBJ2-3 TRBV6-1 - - CASSGPLDSRPTDTQYF
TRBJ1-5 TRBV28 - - CASSLNGPGSYQPQHF
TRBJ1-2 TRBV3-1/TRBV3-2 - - CASSQDSGEGYYGYTF
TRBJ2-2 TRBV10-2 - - CASSGRDTTGELFF
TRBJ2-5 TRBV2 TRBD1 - CASSGGRGRSEETQYF
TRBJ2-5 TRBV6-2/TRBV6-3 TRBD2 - CASSYGGVTQYF
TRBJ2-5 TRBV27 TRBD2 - CASSLIYPGGAVQETQYF